This T cell receptor beta chain was found in a study of shared clonotypes between healthy human individuals. In the case of this clone: Its matching antigen is unknown.

This CDR3 comprises 15 residues. J lost 4 bases, V lost 4 bases, and 8 bases had no gene match. Germline loops: CDR1 SEHNR, CDR2 FQNEAQ (reference sequence). The data were produced by immunoSEQ multiplex PCR, yet TCRdb's version contains in-frame clones alone and is incomplete. The data contain just under 350,000 clones, more than 60% of them singletons. The study's findings and limits: Among the subsets, naive ones generally showed larger estimated richness than memory ones.

The receptor comes from a man younger than 45 in good health. The chain combines TRBV7-9 with TRBJ2-7, with 9 bases aligning to TRBD2. Sequencing was done on a sample of memory CD4+ T cells sorted from blood. Sample subset: CD45RA-negative fraction. CDR3 nucleotide sequence: TGTGCCAGCAGCTATCATAGCGGGAGCCCGTACGAGCAGTACTTC. Protein: CASSYHSGSPYEQYF.